This TCR beta chain derives from a study of tumor-infiltrating lymphocytes in primary liver carcinoma. Study-level background: Samples produced roughly 3.65 to 7.13 million productive TCRbeta reads, comparable across tissue types.

The roughly 19-33 mg bulk tissue piece was not sorted before simultaneous RNA and DNA extraction. Every patient had chronic HBV infection and was treatment-naive. The V gene's germline CDR1 is LGHNA and CDR2 YNFKEQ. The CDR3 length is 17 residues. cDNA specific to TCR beta was made from around 530 ng of total RNA, with a constant-region primer employed for priming. Slightly modified ARM-PCR, run as three nested multiplex PCR rounds, produced the TCR beta libraries. TRBV1-TRBV30 forward primers and a C-beta reverse primer were used in the first two PCR rounds, which each ran for ten to eleven cycles. TCRdb re-analysed the multiplex PCR reads in MiXCR, keeping a single row per CDR3 protein. The table records almost 45,000 distinct CDR3 sequences, more than 70% of them present only once. A note on this clonotype: An end of the junction differs from the germline gene, which may be a read error.

The genes are TRBV4-2 and TRBJ2-6; D may be TRBD1 (5 bases). The clonotype was recovered from a woman between 25 and 40 years old with primary liver carcinoma and hepatitis B virus infection. Sequences were obtained from tumor-adjacent normal liver tissue. The CDR3 protein is CASRQDASSSGAYVLTF. In DNA form, the CDR3 reads TGTGCCAGCAGACAAGACGCCAGTAGCTCTGGGGCCTACGTCCTGACTTTC.